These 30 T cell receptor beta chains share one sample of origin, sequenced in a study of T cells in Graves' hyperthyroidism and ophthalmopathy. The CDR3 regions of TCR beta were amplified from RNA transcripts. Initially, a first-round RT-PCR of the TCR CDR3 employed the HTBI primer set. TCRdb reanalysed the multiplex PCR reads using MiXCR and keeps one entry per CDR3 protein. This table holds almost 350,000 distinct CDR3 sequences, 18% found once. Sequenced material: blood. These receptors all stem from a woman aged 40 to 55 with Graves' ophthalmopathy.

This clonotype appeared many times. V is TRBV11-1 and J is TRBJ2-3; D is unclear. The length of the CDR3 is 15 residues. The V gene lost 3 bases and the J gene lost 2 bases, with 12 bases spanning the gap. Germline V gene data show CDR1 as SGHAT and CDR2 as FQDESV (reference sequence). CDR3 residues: CASSLGTGDTDTQYF. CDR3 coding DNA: TGTGCCAGCAGCTTGGGTACTGGAGACACAGATACGCAGTATTTT.

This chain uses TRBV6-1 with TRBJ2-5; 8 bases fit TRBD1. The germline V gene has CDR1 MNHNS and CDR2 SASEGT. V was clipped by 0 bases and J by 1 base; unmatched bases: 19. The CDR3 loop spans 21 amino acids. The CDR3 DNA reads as TGTGCCAGCAGTGAAGCCACTTCCTTTTACAGGGGGAACTGGCTCCAAGAGACCCAGTACTTC. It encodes CASSEATSFYRGNWLQETQYF.

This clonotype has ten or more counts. The DNA of the CDR3 is TGTGCCAGCAGTTACTTCGGACAGGTAAACGAGCAGTACTTC. Translated: CASSYFGQVNEQYF. The chain joins TRBV6-2 or TRBV6-3 to TRBJ2-7; 7 bases are shared with TRBD1. The CDR3 is 14 residues long. From germline, CDR1 is MNHEY and CDR2 SVGEGT. J was trimmed by 5 bases and V by 1 base; bases with no gene match: 5.

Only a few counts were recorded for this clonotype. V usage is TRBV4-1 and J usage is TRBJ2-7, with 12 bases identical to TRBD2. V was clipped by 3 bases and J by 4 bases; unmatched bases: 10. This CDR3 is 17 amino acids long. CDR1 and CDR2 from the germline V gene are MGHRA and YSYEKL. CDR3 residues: CASSQVLVTSGSYEQYF. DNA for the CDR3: TGCGCCAGCAGCCAGGTTCTGGTGACTAGCGGGAGTTACGAGCAGTACTTC.

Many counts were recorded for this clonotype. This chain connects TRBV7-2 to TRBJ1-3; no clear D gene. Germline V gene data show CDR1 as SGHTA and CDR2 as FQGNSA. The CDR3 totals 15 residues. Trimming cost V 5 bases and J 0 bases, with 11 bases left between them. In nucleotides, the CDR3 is TGTGCCAGCAGCGAGTGGGGATTCTCTGGAAACACCATATATTTT. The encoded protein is CASSEWGFSGNTIYF.

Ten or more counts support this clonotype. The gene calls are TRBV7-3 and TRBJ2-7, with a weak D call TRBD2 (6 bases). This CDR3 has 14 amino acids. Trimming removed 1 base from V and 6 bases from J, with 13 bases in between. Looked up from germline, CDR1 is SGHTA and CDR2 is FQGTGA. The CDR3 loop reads CASSLNPGVGEQYF. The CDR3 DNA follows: TGTGCCAGCAGCTTAAACCCGGGAGTAGGCGAGCAGTACTTC.

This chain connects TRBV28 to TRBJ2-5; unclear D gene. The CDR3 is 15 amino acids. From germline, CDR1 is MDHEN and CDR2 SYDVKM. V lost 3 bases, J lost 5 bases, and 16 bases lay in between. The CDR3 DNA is TGTGCCAGCAGTTTTGAGACCTTCGCGCGGGAGACCCAGTACTTC. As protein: CASSFETFARETQYF.

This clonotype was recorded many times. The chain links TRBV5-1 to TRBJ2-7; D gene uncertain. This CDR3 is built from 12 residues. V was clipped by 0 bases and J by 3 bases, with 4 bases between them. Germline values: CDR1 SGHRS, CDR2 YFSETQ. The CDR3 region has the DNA TGCGCCAGCAGCTTGGATCACTACGAGCAGTACTTC. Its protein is CASSLDHYEQYF.

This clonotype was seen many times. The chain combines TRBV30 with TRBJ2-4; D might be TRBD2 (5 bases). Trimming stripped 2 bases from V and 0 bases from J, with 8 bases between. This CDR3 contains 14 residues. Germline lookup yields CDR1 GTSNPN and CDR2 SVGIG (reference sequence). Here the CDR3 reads CAWSRAGAKNIQYF. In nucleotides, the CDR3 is TGTGCCTGGAGTAGGGCGGGAGCCAAAAACATTCAGTACTTC.

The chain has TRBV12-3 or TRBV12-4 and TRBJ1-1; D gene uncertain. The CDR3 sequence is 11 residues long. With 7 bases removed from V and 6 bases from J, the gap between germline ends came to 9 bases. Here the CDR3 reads CASTLGSEAFF. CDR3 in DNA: TGTGCCAGCACTCTGGGCTCTGAAGCTTTCTTT.

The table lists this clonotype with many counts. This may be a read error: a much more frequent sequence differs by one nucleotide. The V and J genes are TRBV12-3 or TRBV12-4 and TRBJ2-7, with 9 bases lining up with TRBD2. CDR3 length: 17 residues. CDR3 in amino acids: CASSLARGVGTSYEQHF. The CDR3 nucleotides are TGTGCCAGCAGTTTAGCGCGGGGGGTAGGGACTAGCTACGAGCAGCACTTC.

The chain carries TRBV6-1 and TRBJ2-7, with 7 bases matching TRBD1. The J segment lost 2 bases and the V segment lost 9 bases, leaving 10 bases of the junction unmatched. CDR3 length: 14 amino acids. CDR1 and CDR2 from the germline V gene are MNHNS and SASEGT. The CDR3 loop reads CASRPGGDPYEQYF. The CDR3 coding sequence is TGTGCCAGTAGGCCAGGGGGTGATCCCTACGAGCAGTACTTC.

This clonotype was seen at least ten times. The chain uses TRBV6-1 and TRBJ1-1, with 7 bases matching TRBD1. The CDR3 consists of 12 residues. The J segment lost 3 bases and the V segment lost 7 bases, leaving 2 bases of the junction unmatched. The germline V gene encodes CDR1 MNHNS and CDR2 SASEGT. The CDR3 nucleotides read TGTGCCAGCACCAGGGGGGACACTGAAGCTTTCTTT. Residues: CASTRGDTEAFF.

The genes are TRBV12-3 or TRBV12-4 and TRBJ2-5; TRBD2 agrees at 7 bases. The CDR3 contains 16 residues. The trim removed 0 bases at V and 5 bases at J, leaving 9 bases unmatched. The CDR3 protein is CASSLAQVGGGETQYF. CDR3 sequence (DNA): TGTGCCAGCAGTTTAGCCCAGGTGGGGGGGGGGGAGACCCAGTACTTC.

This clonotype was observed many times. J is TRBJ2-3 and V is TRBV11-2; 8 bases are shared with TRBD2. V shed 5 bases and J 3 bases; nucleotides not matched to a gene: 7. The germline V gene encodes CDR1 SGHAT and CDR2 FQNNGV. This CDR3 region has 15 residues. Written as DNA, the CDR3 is TGTGCCAGCAGCCCCCGGCTAGCGGGTACAGATACGCAGTATTTT. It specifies CASSPRLAGTDTQYF.

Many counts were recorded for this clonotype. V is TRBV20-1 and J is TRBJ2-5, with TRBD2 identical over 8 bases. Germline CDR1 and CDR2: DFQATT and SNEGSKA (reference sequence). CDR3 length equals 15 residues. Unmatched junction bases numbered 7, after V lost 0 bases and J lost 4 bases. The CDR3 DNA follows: TGCAGTGCTAGAGATACGTCGGGGGGGAGAGAGACCCAGTACTTC. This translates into CSARDTSGGRETQYF.

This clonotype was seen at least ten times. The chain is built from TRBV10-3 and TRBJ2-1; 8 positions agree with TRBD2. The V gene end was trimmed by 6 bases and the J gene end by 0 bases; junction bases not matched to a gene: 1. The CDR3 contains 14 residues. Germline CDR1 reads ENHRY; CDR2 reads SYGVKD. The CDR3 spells CAIRSGSSYNEQFF. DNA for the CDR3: TGTGCCATCAGGAGCGGGAGCTCCTACAATGAGCAGTTCTTC.

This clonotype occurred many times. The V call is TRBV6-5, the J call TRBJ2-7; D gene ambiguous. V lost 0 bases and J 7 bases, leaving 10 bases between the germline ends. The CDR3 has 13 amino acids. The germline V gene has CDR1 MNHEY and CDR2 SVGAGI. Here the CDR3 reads CASSYSSLGEQYF. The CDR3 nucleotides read TGTGCCAGCAGTTACTCTTCACTGGGGGAGCAGTACTTC.

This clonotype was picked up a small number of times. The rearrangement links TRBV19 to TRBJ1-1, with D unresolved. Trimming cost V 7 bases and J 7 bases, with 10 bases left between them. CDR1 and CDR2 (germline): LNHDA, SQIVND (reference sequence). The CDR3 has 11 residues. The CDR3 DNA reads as TGTGCCAGTACTAAGTTCCTTGAAGCTTTCTTT. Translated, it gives CASTKFLEAFF.

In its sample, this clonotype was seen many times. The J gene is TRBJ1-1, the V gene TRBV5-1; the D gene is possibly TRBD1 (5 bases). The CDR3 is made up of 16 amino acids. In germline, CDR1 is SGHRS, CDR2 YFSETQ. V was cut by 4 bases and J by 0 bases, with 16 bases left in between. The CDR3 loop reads CASSRGEGAMNTEAFF. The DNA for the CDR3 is TGCGCCAGCAGCCGGGGGGAAGGTGCTATGAACACTGAAGCTTTCTTT.

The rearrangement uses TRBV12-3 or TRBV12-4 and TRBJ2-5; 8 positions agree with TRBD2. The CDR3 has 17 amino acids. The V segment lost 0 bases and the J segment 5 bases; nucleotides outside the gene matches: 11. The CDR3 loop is CASSLASGTWGGETQYF. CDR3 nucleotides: TGTGCCAGCAGTTTAGCTAGCGGGACATGGGGAGGGGAGACCCAGTACTTC.

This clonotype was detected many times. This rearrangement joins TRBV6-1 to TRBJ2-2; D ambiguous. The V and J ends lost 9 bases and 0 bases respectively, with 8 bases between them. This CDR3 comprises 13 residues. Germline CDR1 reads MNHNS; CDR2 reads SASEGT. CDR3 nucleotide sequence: TGTGCCAGTAGACTTTCGAACACCGGGGAGCTGTTTTTT. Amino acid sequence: CASRLSNTGELFF.

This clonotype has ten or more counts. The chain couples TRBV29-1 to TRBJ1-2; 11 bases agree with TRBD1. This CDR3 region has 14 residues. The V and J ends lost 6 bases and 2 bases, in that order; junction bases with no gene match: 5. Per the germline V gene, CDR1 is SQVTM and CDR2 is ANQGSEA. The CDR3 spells CSVPGQGANYGYTF. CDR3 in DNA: TGCAGCGTGCCAGGACAGGGGGCCAACTATGGCTACACCTTC.

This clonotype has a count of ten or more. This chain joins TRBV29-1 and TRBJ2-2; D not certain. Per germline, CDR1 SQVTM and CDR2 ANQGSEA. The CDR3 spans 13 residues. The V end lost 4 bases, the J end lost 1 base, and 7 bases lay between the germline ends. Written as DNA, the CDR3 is TGCAGCGTTGCTAACCAGAACACCGGGGAGCTGTTTTTT. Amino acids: CSVANQNTGELFF.

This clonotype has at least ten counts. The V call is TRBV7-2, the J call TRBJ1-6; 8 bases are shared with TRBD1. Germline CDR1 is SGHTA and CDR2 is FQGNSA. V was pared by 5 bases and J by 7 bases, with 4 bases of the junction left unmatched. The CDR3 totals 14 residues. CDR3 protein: CASSRDRGNSPLHF. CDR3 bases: TGTGCCAGCAGCCGAGACAGGGGAAATTCACCCCTCCACTTT. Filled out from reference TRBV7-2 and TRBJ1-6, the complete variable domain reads GAGVSQSPSNKVTEKGKDVELRCDPISGHTALYWYRQSLGQGLEFLIYFQGNSAPDKSGLPSDRFSAERTGGSVSTLTIQRTQQEDSAVYLCASSRDRGNSPLHFGNGTRLTVT.

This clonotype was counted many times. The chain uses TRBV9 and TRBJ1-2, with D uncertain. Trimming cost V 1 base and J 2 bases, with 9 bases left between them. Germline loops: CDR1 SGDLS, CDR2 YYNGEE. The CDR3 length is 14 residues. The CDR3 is CASSVMEANYGYTF. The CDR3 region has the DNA TGTGCCAGCAGCGTAATGGAGGCAAACTATGGCTACACCTTC.

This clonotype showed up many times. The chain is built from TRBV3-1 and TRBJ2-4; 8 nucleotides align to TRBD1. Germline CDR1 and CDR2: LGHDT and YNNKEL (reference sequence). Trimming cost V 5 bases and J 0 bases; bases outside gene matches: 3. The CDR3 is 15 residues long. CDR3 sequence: CASSGGTGAKNIQYF. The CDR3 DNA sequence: TGTGCCAGCAGCGGCGGGACAGGAGCCAAAAACATTCAGTACTTC.

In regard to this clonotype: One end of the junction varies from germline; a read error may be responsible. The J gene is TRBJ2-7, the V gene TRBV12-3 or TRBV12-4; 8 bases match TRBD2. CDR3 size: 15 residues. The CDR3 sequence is CASSSTAGVSNEQYF. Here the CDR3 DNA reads TGTGCCAGCAGTTCCACAGCGGGGGTCTCCAACGAGCAGTACTTC.

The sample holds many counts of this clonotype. The CDR3 coding sequence is TGCGCCAGCAGCCCCATGGCGAGACTAGACTACGAGCAGTACTTC. It codes for CASSPMARLDYEQYF. The chain recombines TRBV4-1 with TRBJ2-7, with TRBD2 as a possible D gene (6 bases). V was clipped by 4 bases and J by 3 bases, with 16 bases between them. The CDR3 totals 15 residues. Germline V gives CDR1 MGHRA, CDR2 YSYEKL.

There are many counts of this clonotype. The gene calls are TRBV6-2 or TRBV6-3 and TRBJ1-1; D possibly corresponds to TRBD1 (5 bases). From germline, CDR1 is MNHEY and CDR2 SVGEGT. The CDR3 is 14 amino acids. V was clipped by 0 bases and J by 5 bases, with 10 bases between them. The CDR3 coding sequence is TGTGCCAGCAGTTACTCTTGGGGGGGGACTGAAGCTTTCTTT. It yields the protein CASSYSWGGTEAFF.